Listed below are T cell receptor beta chains from one sample, sequenced in a study of human T cells and chemical hapten exposure. TCRdb reprocessed the RACE reads with MiXCR, giving one entry per CDR3 protein. The sample contains about 50,000 distinct CDR3 sequences, around 9.4% of which appear only once. This specimen was whole blood, taken in connection with sensitization to the hapten diphenylcyclopropenone (DPC). The receptors derive from a woman between 50 and 59 years old with alopecia areata. Some clones in this sample may be carry-over from other donors' samples. Each CDR3 is given with its conserved first and last residue.

>TRBJ1-5|TRBV18
CASSPQGSNQPQHF
>TRBJ1-6|TRBV12-3/TRBV12-4
CASSFPGVIDSPLHF
>TRBJ2-2|TRBV28
CAALGSPNTGELFF
>TRBJ1-4|TRBV18
CASSPSLGLSNEKLFF
>TRBJ2-4|TRBV6-1
CASSDPPTATFENIQYF
>TRBJ2-7|TRBV4-2
CASSQDRTAWWQYF
>TRBJ2-3|TRBV5-1
CASSGGQTSTDTQYF
>TRBJ2-5|TRBV29-1
CSVDGVRPETQYF
>TRBJ1-2|TRBV12-3/TRBV12-4
CASSPPDRSAGYTF
>TRBJ2-2|TRBV5-1
CASSLDPDTGELFF
>TRBJ2-5|TRBV20-1
CSASTGTGRETQYF
>TRBJ2-7|TRBV20-1
CSASNSLTDYEQYF
>TRBJ1-5|TRBV5-1
CASSLVGASNQPQHF
>TRBJ2-3|TRBV20-1
CSADSGSHTQYF
>TRBJ2-1|TRBV28
CASSSVTGTGYYNEQFF
>TRBJ2-7|TRBV4-2
CASSPSEDGRPNEQYF
>TRBJ2-1|TRBV3-1
CASSPGYVEQFF
>TRBJ1-1|TRBV5-1
CASSPRTGETEAFF
>TRBJ1-2|TRBV7-2
CASSTGQGTGYTF
>TRBJ2-5|TRBV19
CASSTDRVQETQYF
>TRBJ2-3|TRBV12-3/TRBV12-4
CASSLADSTDTQYF
>TRBJ1-6|TRBV6-5
CASSYSTVGNSPLHF
>TRBJ1-1|TRBV6-5
CASSFTVDLEAFF
>TRBJ2-7|TRBV20-1
CSARTSGRYEQYF
>TRBJ2-7|TRBV11-2
CASSSSGSEQYF
>TRBJ1-5|TRBV18
CASSPPGTGGNQPQHF
>TRBJ2-5|TRBV6-4
CASSDSRLAGPPETQYF